What follows are 8 T cell receptor beta chains derived from one specimen sequenced in a study of blood T cell repertoires in COVID-19. The data were produced by immunoSEQ multiplex PCR, yet TCRdb's version contains in-frame clones alone and is incomplete. Of roughly 200,000 clones in the sample, about 85% were seen once. The source material was PBMCs or T cells enriched from blood (not recorded which). The source is a woman aged 30 to 39 who had recovered from COVID-19.

The chain combines TRBV6-2 or TRBV6-3 with TRBJ1-2; tentatively, D is TRBD1 (6 bases). The CDR3 is 13 amino acids. V was trimmed by 2 bases and J by 8 bases, leaving 12 bases between them. CDR1 and CDR2 (germline): MNHEY, SVGEGT. The CDR3 DNA reads TGTGCCAGCAGTTACAACAGGGAGTACGGCTACACCTTC. Translated, it gives CASSYNREYGYTF.

The chain links TRBV19 to TRBJ2-7; 7 bases line up with TRBD2. Trimming at V came to 5 bases and at J to 5 bases, leaving 9 bases not matched to a gene. The CDR3 spans 14 residues. Germline assignment: CDR1 LNHDA and CDR2 SQIVND (reference sequence). CDR3: CASSAQGLIHEQYF. CDR3 bases: TGTGCCAGTAGTGCTCAGGGACTAATCCACGAGCAGTACTTC.

V and J are TRBV24-1 and TRBJ2-2; possible D gene TRBD1, 5 bases. Germline lookup yields CDR1 KGHDR and CDR2 SFDVKD. The V and J ends lost 3 bases and 0 bases respectively, with 10 bases between them. The CDR3 covers 16 residues. In DNA, the CDR3 is TGTGCCACCAGTGATCCGACAGTCGCGAACACCGGGGAGCTGTTTTTT. It yields the protein CATSDPTVANTGELFF.

The chain carries TRBV2 and TRBJ2-7; 7 bases align to TRBD1. J lost 6 bases, V lost 3 bases, and 5 bases had no gene match. The germline gives CDR1 SNHLY, CDR2 FYNNEI. CDR3 length: 13 residues. CDR3 amino acids: CASSDARGSEQYF. The CDR3 bases are TGTGCCAGCAGTGATGCCAGGGGGAGCGAGCAGTACTTC. Full variable domain (rest looked up from reference TRBV2 and TRBJ2-7): EPEVTQTPSHQVTQMGQEVILRCVPISNHLYFYWYRQILGQKVEFLVSFYNNEISEKSEIFDDQFSVERPDGSNFTLKIRSTKLEDSAMYFCASSDARGSEQYFGPGTRLTVT.

The chain employs TRBV7-8 and TRBJ2-1, with TRBD2 matching over 7 bases. Germline values: CDR1 SGHVS, CDR2 FQNEAQ. This CDR3 region has 16 residues. Trimming removed 0 bases from V and 9 bases from J; junction bases left unmatched: 11. The CDR3 reads CASSLAQRDYHTEQFF. Written as DNA, the CDR3 is TGTGCCAGCAGCTTAGCGCAGCGGGACTACCATACTGAGCAGTTCTTC.

The rearrangement links TRBV6-2 or TRBV6-3 to TRBJ2-4, with a tentative D call TRBD1 (6 bases). Trimming pared 5 bases from V and 2 bases from J, leaving 16 bases between. CDR1 is MNHEY, CDR2 SVGEGT, per germline. The CDR3 runs to 16 residues. The CDR3 sequence: CASSILDRGTKNIQYF. The CDR3 nucleotides read TGTGCCAGCAGTATTCTGGACAGAGGGACCAAAAACATTCAGTACTTC.

V usage is TRBV3-1 (or the pseudogene TRBV3-2) and J usage is TRBJ2-5; 7 nucleotides align to TRBD1. Germline V lookup: CDR1 LGHDT, CDR2 YNNKEL (reference sequence). The CDR3 is 15 amino acids. V shed 4 bases, J shed 2 bases, and the junction held 7 bases outside the gene matches. The CDR3 sequence: CASSRNPGQQETQYF. The CDR3 DNA is TGTGCCAGCAGCCGGAACCCGGGACAGCAAGAGACCCAGTACTTC.

The CDR3 sequence: CASGSGQFNQPQHF. In nucleotides, the CDR3 is TGTGCCAGCGGGTCGGGACAGTTTAATCAGCCCCAGCATTTT. This chain connects TRBV6-5 to TRBJ1-5; the match to TRBD1 covers 7 bases. This CDR3 has 14 amino acids. Trimming at V came to 8 bases and at J to 4 bases, leaving 8 bases not matched to a gene. CDR1 is MNHEY, CDR2 SVGAGI, per germline.